Listed below are T cell receptor beta chains from one sample, sequenced in a study of shared clonotypes between healthy human individuals. Assay: immunoSEQ multiplex PCR; the TCRdb copy retains only in-frame clones and omits some. The data hold about 2 million clones, with approximately 95% observed a single time. Sequenced: naive CD4+ T cells sorted from blood. The receptors derive from a man younger than 30 in good health. Both conserved end residues are part of each CDR3. The D gene is left open where the match is weak. Some rows mark clone size as missing; the rest say once, few, many or name a class of expanded clone.

TRBJ1-6 | TRBV19 | 16 | TRBD1 | NA | TGTGCCAGTAGTAAGTTGGAGGGACAGGGAGATTCACCCCTCCACTTT | CASSKLEGQGDSPLHF
TRBJ1-1 | TRBV18 | 15 | TRBD1 | NA | TGTGCCAGCTCACCACCGACAGGGGTGAACACTGAAGCTTTCTTT | CASSPPTGVNTEAFF
TRBJ2-5 | TRBV10-2 | 19 | TRBD2 | NA | TGCGCCAGCAGTTACAGCGGGACTAGCGGGAGGCGCGCATCAGAGACCCAGTACTTC | CASSYSGTSGRRASETQYF
TRBJ1-1 | TRBV5-4 | 14 | NA | once | TGTGCCAGCAGCTCGGGTGGCAGGGACACTGAAGCTTTCTTT | CASSSGGRDTEAFF
TRBJ1-6 | TRBV10-3 | 13 | NA | few | TGTGCCATCAGTGAGACACAGGGAAAACCCCTCCACTTT | CAISETQGKPLHF
TRBJ1-4 | TRBV5-1 | 16 | TRBD1 | NA | TGCGCCAGCAGAAGGACAGGGGGCGCAACTAATGAAAAACTGTTTTTT | CASRRTGGATNEKLFF
TRBJ1-1 | TRBV10-3 | 11 | NA | once | TGTGCCATCAGCGGGGCTACTGAAGCTTTCTTT | CAISGATEAFF
TRBJ2-2 | TRBV19 | 14 | TRBD1 | NA | TGTGCCACAGGGGGACAGGGGTACACCGGGGAGCTGTTTTTT | CATGGQGYTGELFF
TRBJ2-5 | TRBV11-2 | 15 | NA | once | TGTGCCAGCAGCTTAGCGCAGGGACCCCAAGAGACCCAGTACTTC | CASSLAQGPQETQYF
TRBJ1-2 | TRBV9 | 16 | NA | NA | TGTGCCAGCAGCGCCGAAAGACGGTTTACTAACTATGGCTACACCTTC | CASSAERRFTNYGYTF
TRBJ2-5 | TRBV27 | 15 | TRBD1 | once | TGTGCCAGCAGACTAACCGGGACAGGGTTGGGGACCCAGTACTTC | CASRLTGTGLGTQYF
TRBJ2-5 | TRBV27 | 15 | TRBD2 | NA | TGTGCCAGCAAGCGGACTAGCGGTTACCAAGAGACCCAGTACTTC | CASKRTSGYQETQYF
TRBJ1-5 | TRBV6-1 | 13 | NA | NA | TGTGCCAGCAGTGTTGAGGACAATCAGCCCCAGCATTTT | CASSVEDNQPQHF
TRBJ2-7 | TRBV19 | 15 | NA | NA | TGTGCCAGTAGTATTTGGTCTGGCGCCTCCTACGAGCAGTACTTC | CASSIWSGASYEQYF
TRBJ1-4 | TRBV6-1 | 13 | NA | NA | TGTGCCAGTAACGGTCCGGGACTTGAAAAACTGTTTTTT | CASNGPGLEKLFF
TRBJ1-4 | TRBV28 | 17 | TRBD1 | NA | TGTGCCAGCAGTTTATCAGCTTCTGACAGGGGGGCGGGAAAACTGTTTTTT | CASSLSASDRGAGKLFF
TRBJ1-2 | TRBV28 | 14 | NA | NA | TGTGCCAGCAGTTTAGCCGGACTAAACTATGGCTACACCTTC | CASSLAGLNYGYTF
TRBJ2-1 | TRBV11-3 | 17 | NA | NA | TGTGCCAGCAGCCAAAATCGACAGCATAACTCCTACAATGAGCAGTTCTTC | CASSQNRQHNSYNEQFF
TRBJ1-2 | TRBV27 | 17 | TRBD1 | NA | TGTGCCAGCAGTTTAACCTGGACAGGGAGGGGAGACTATGGCTACACCTTC | CASSLTWTGRGDYGYTF
TRBJ2-5 | TRBV11-1 | 18 | NA | NA | TGTGCCAGCAGCTTAGGGTGGCTAAAGGACAAGGGATTAGAGACCCAGTACTTC | CASSLGWLKDKGLETQYF
TRBJ2-5 | TRBV28 | 12 | TRBD1 | NA | TGTGCCAGCAGTCCACAGGGGGCGGACCAGTACTTC | CASSPQGADQYF
TRBJ2-6 | TRBV30 | 13 | NA | NA | TGTGCCTGGGACCAGCCTGGGGCCAACGTCCTGACTTTC | CAWDQPGANVLTF
TRBJ2-1 | TRBV5-6 | 13 | NA | once | TGTGCCAGCAGCTTGGTCCGGGGGAATGAGCAGTTCTTC | CASSLVRGNEQFF
TRBJ1-1 | TRBV19 | 11 | NA | once | TGTGCCAGTAGTACGGGGATGCGGGCTTTCTTT | CASSTGMRAFF
TRBJ1-2 | TRBV5-6 | 14 | TRBD1 | NA | TGTGCCAGCAGCTTGCTAGGGGGCAGTGATGGCTACACCTTC | CASSLLGGSDGYTF
TRBJ2-6 | TRBV6-4 | 17 | NA | NA | TGTGCCAGCAGCCCCTCCGTCGGCAGGGAGGGGGCCAACGTCCTGACTTTC | CASSPSVGREGANVLTF
TRBJ2-4 | TRBV10-3 | 15 | NA | NA | TGTGCCATCAGTATAGGGGGGGCATCCAAAAACATTCAGTACTTC | CAISIGGASKNIQYF
TRBJ1-3 | TRBV6-5 | 15 | NA | NA | TGTGCCAGCAGTTACGGCAGCGTGTATGGAAACACCATATATTTT | CASSYGSVYGNTIYF
TRBJ1-2 | TRBV5-5 | 13 | NA | NA | TGTGCCAGCAGCTTGAGACAGAGATATGGCTACACCTTC | CASSLRQRYGYTF
TRBJ2-7 | TRBV5-3 | 16 | TRBD1 | once | TGTGCCAGAAGCTTGCACTTCCGACAGGGGGCTTACGAGCAGTACTTC | CARSLHFRQGAYEQYF
TRBJ2-3 | TRBV10-3 | 13 | TRBD2 | once | TGTGCCATCAGTGTCCTAGCGGAAGATACGCAGTATTTT | CAISVLAEDTQYF
TRBJ2-7 | TRBV2 | 13 | NA | NA | TGTGCCAGCGGCAGGGAGACAGTCTACGAGCAGTACTTC | CASGRETVYEQYF
TRBJ2-7 | TRBV6-5 | 15 | TRBD2 | NA | TGTGCCAGCAGTTACTCGTCTAGCGGGTCCTACGAGCAGTACTTC | CASSYSSSGSYEQYF
TRBJ2-3 | TRBV6-5 | 15 | TRBD2 | NA | TGTGCCAGCAGCCGCCTAGCGGGCGGCACAGATACGCAGTATTTT | CASSRLAGGTDTQYF
TRBJ2-7 | TRBV5-1 | 14 | TRBD1 | NA | TGCGCCAGCAGCGGCTCAGGGGGCTTTGGCGAGCAGTACTTC | CASSGSGGFGEQYF